This TCR beta chain was retrieved from a study of PD-1 blockade in classical Hodgkin lymphoma. Study-wide results and caveats: Diminished baseline TCR diversity has been reported in newly diagnosed patients relative to healthy donors. No one has yet defined what causes the repertoire differences, which may be disease activity or prior therapy.

The protocol was immunoSEQ multiplex PCR, while the TCRdb copy is restricted to in-frame clones and leaves out a portion. This table has approximately 70,000 clones, about 93% appearing once. For this clone: Its antigen is undetermined.

Time point noted: newly diagnosed, previously untreated cHL patient sample. Comparison PBMCs came from previously untreated, newly diagnosed classical Hodgkin lymphoma patients. CDR1 MNHGY and CDR2 SVAAGI come from the germline V gene. The CDR3 covers 15 residues. V was trimmed by 4 bases and J by 4 bases, leaving 16 bases between them. The chain uses TRBV6-9 and TRBJ1-1; D is uncertain. The sample consisted of peripheral blood mononuclear cells (PBMCs). This TCR was sampled from a human donor with classical Hodgkin lymphoma. CDR3 in amino acids: CASSLAYQVSTEAFF. CDR3 sequence (DNA): TGTGCCAGCAGTTTAGCTTATCAGGTTAGCACTGAAGCTTTCTTT.